This T cell receptor beta chain was captured in a study of shared clonotypes between healthy human individuals. Donors were Caucasian adults residing in Nashville, Tennessee, USA. With respect to this clone: Its antigen is unidentified.

Overall study results and limits: Clonotypes not shared had lower generation probabilities than those common to all four donors. A limitation of the genetic and exposure-history diversity represented arose from few donors.

The CDR3 contains 14 residues. Germline lookup yields CDR1 SGHKS and CDR2 YYEKEE (reference sequence). Trimming shortened V by 0 bases and J by 4 bases, and 10 bases separated the two germline ends. The assay was immunoSEQ multiplex PCR, and TCRdb's table has in-frame clones only and misses some. The table shows approximately 320,000 clones, with around 67% occurring only once. The chain carries TRBV5-5 and TRBJ2-5; D perhaps matches TRBD2 (6 bases). Sequenced material: memory CD4+ T cells sorted from blood. The subset is: CD45RA-negative fraction. This sequence originates from a man aged 25 to 45 in good health. This CDR3 reads CASSLVQGGETQYF. The CDR3 DNA follows: TGTGCCAGCAGCTTGGTCCAGGGAGGAGAGACCCAGTACTTC.